The rows below give T cell receptor beta chains drawn from one sample of a study of blood T cell repertoires in COVID-19. This table comes from immunoSEQ multiplex PCR, and its TCRdb copy is limited to in-frame clones, with some not included. This table has roughly 100,000 clones, over 75% appearing once. Sequencing was carried out using peripheral blood. All receptors derive from a human donor in a cohort sampled during active or convalescent COVID-19. The CDR3 runs from the conserved cysteine through the conserved F or W.

length	V	CDR3
15	TRBV9	CASSGRTGSVDTQYF
13	TRBV12-3/TRBV12-4	CASSWLATDTQYF
14	TRBV5-6	CASSRDRGTGELFF
14	TRBV30	CAWSEGAGNQPQHF
15	TRBV11-3	CASSLDGGVEGEAFF
15	TRBV4-2	CASSPLDRNNSPLHF
13	TRBV5-1	CASSFDSSYEQYF
11	TRBV2	CASTGGEKLFF
12	TRBV14	CASSPQDTEAFF
10	TRBV29-1	CSTREETQYF
13	TRBV2	CASSGGTSDTQYF